This T cell receptor (beta chain) was retrieved from a study of CDR3 diversity in severe acne. A single record per CDR3 protein comes from TCRdb applying MiXCR to the PCR reads. The sample yields more than 70,000 distinct CDR3 sequences, about 48% seen once. V shed 3 bases and J shed 0 bases, with 8 bases lying between them. There are 14 residues in the CDR3. The germline CDR1 and CDR2 sequences are MNHEY and SVGAGI. The sample consisted of blood. The rearrangement joins TRBV6-5 to TRBJ1-1, with unresolved D. The source of this sequence is a male donor in good health, serving as a control. DNA for the CDR3: TGTGCCAGCAGTTATGACTCGGTGAACACTGAAGCTTTCTTT. This codes for CASSYDSVNTEAFF.